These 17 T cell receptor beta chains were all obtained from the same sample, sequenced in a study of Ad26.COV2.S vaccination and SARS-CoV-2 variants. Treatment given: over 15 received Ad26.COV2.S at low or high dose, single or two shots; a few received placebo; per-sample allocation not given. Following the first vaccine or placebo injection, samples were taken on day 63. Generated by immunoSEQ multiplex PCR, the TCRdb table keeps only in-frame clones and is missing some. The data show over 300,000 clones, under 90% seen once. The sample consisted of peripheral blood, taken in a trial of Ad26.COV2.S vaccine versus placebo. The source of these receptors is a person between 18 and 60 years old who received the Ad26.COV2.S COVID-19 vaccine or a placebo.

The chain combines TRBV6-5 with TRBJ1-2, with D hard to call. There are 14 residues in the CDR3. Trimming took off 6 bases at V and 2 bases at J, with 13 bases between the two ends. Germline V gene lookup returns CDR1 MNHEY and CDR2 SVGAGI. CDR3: CASSPSYLNYGYTF. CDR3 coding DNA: TGTGCCAGCAGCCCCTCCTATCTCAACTATGGCTACACCTTC.

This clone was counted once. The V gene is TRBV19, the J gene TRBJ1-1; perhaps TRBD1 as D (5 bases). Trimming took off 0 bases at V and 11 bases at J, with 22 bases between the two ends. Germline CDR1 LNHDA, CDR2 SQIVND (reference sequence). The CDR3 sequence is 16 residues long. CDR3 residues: CASSIDHVVGENWAFF. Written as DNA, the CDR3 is TGTGCCAGTAGTATAGATCACGTTGTGGGGGAAAATTGGGCTTTCTTT.

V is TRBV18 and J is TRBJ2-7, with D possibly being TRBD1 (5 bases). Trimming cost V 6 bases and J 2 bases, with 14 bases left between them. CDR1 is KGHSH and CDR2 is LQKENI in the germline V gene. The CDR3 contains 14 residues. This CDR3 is CASSVTEGAYEQYF. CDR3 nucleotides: TGTGCCAGCTCCGTAACCGAAGGGGCCTACGAGCAGTACTTC.

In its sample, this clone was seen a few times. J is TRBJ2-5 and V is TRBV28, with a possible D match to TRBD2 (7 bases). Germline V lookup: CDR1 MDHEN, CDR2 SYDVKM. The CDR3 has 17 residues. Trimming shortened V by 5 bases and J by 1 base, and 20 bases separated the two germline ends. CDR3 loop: CASSGGRGGRAQETQYF. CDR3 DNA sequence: TGTGCCAGCAGTGGAGGAAGAGGGGGGAGGGCCCAAGAGACCCAGTACTTC.

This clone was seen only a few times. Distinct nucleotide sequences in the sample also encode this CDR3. As DNA, the CDR3 is TGTGCCAGCAGCTTAACAGATACGCAGTATTTT. Protein sequence: CASSLTDTQYF. The chain links TRBV7-6 to TRBJ2-3; D is undetermined. The germline gives CDR1 SGHVS, CDR2 FNYEAQ. V was shortened by 2 bases and J by 3 bases, with 0 bases between the two germline ends. The CDR3 is 11 amino acids.

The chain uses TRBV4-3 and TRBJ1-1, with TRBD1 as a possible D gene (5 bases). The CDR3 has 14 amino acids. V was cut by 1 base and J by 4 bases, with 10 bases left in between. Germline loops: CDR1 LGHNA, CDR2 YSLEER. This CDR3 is CASSQGLGVTEAFF. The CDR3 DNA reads TGCGCCAGCAGCCAAGGGCTGGGGGTCACTGAAGCTTTCTTT.

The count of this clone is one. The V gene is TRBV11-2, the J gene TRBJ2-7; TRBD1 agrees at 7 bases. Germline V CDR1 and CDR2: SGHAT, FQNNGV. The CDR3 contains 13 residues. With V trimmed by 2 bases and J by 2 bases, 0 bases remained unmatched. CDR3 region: CASSLRGPYEQYF. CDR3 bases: TGTGCCAGCAGCTTAAGGGGGCCCTACGAGCAGTACTTC.

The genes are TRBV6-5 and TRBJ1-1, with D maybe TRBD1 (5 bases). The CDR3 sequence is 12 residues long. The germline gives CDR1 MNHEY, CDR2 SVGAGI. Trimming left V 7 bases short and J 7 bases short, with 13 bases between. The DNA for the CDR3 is TGTGCCAGCATTCCCGGGGGGAGTGAAGCTTTCTTT. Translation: CASIPGGSEAFF.

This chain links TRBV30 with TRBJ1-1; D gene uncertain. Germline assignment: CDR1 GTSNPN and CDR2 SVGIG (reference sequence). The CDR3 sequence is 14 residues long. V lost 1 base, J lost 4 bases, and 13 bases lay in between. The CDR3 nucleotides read TGTGCCTGGAGTGCGGGATTAAGGAGCACTGAAGCTTTCTTT. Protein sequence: CAWSAGLRSTEAFF.

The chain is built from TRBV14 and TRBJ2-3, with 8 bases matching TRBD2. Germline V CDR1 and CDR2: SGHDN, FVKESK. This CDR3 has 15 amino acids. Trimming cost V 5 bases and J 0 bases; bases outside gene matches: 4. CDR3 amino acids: CASSFPSGSTDTQYF. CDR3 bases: TGTGCCAGCAGCTTCCCTAGCGGGAGCACAGATACGCAGTATTTT.

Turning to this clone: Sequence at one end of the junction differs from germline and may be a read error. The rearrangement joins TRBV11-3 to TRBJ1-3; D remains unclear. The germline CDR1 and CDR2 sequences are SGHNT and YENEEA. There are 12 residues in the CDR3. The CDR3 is CASSLTGYTIYF. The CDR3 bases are TGTGCCAGCAGCTTAACTGGATACACCATATATTTT.

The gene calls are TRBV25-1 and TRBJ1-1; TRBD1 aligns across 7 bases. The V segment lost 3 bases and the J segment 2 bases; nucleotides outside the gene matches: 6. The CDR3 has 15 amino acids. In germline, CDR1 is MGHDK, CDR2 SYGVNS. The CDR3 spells CASSDLQGFNTEAFF. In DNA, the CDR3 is TGTGCCAGCAGTGATCTACAGGGGTTTAACACTGAAGCTTTCTTT.

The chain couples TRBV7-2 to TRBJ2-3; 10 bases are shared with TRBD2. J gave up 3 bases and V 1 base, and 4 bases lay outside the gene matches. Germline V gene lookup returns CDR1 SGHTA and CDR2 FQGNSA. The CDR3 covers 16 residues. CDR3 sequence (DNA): TGTGCCAGCAGCTTAGGAGCGGGGGGGCGGACAGATACGCAGTATTTT. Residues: CASSLGAGGRTDTQYF. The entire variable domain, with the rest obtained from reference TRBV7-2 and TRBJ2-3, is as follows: GAGVSQSPSNKVTEKGKDVELRCDPISGHTALYWYRQSLGQGLEFLIYFQGNSAPDKSGLPSDRFSAERTGGSVSTLTIQRTQQEDSAVYLCASSLGAGGRTDTQYFGPGTRLTVL.

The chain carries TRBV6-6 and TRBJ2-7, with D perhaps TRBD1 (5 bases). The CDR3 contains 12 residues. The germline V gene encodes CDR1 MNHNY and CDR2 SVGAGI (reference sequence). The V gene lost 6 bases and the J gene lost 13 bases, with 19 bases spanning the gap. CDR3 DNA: TGTGCCAGCAGCCCCAACTCCCAGGGTCTCTACTTC. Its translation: CASSPNSQGLYF.

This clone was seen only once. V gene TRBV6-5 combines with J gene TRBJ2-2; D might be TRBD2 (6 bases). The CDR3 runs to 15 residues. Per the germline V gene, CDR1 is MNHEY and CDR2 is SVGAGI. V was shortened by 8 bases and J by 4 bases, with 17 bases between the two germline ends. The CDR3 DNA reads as TGTGCCAGCCGGCTAGCGTGGAAATTCACCGGGGAGCTGTTTTTT. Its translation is CASRLAWKFTGELFF.

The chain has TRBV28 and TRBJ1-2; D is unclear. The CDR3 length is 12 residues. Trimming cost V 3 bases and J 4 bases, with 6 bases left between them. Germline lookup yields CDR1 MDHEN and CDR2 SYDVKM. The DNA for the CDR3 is TGTGCCAGCAGTTTGAGACTCTATGGCTACACCTTC. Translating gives CASSLRLYGYTF.

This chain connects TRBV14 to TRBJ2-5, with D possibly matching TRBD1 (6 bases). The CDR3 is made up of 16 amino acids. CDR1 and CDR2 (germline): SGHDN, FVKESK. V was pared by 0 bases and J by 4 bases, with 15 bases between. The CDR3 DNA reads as TGTGCCAGCAGCCAAGATAGGTACAGGGTCGGAGAGACCCAGTACTTC. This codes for CASSQDRYRVGETQYF.